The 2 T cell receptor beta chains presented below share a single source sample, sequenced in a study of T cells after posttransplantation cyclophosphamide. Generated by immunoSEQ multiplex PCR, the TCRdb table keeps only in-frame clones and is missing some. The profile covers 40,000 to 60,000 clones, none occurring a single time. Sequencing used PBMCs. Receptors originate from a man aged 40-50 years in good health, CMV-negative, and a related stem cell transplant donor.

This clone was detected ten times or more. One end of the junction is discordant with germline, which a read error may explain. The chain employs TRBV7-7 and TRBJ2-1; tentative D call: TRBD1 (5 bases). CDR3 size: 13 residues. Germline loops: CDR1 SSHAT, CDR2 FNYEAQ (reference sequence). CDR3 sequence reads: CASSLDTYNEQFF. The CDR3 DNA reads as TGTGCTAGCAGCTTGGACACTTACAATGAGCAGTTCTTC. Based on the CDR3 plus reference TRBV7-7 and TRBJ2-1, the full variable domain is GAGVSQSPRYKVTKRGQDVTLRCDPISSHATLYWYQQALGQGPEFLTYFNYEAQPDKSGLPSDRFSAERPEGSISTLTIQRTEQRDSAMYRCASSLDTYNEQFFGPGTRLTVL.

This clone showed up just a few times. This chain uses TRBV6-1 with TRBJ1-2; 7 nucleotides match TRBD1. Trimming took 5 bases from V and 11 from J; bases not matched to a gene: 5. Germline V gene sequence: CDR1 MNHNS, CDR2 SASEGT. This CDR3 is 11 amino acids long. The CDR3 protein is CASSQGGPYTF. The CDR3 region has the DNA TGTGCCAGCAGTCAGGGGGGTCCGTACACCTTC.